This T cell receptor beta chain comes out of a study of a mutant IDH1 vaccine in newly diagnosed glioma. Regarding time point: week 23, last vaccination. Each dose delivered 300 ug of mutant IDH1 20-mer peptide subcutaneously with imiquimod. About this clone: The antigen is not known.

Repertoires were generated with immunoSEQ multiplex PCR, while TCRdb's copy carries only in-frame clones and drops some. The profile shows 70,000 to 90,000 clones, approximately 85% of them singletons. CDR1 is MGHRA, CDR2 YSYEKL, per germline. The CDR3 contains 15 residues. V was cut by 0 bases and J by 2 bases, with 8 bases left in between. The source is a man aged 25-40 years with glioma. Some clones in this sample may be carry-over from other donors' samples. V gene TRBV4-1 combines with J gene TRBJ1-3; possible D gene TRBD1, 5 bases. Material: PBMCs, obtained from a glioma patient whose treatment included an IDH1 peptide vaccine. The CDR3 here is CASSQDRGAGNTIYF. DNA of the CDR3: TGCGCCAGCAGCCAAGATCGGGGGGCTGGAAACACCATATATTTT.